This entry features one TCR beta chain sequence. The sample comes from a study of T-cell memory formation after mild COVID-19. Germline V CDR1 and CDR2: SGDLS, YYNGEE. Trimming shortened V by 0 bases and J by 3 bases, and 18 bases separated the two germline ends. The CDR3 is 17 amino acids. TCRdb independently ran MiXCR on the 5' RACE reads; one entry per CDR3 protein. The top ten clones hold roughly 25% of a sample with 140,000 to 150,000 distinct CDR3 sequences, almost 25% of them seen once. Sequenced material: PBMCs or a T cell subset sorted from them (not recorded which). This receptor was obtained from an adult woman who had mild COVID-19 (a few samples of this study predate the infection). Cell type and time point are not known. This chain uses TRBV9 with TRBJ1-1; D gene uncertain. The DNA of the CDR3 is TGTGCCAGCAGCGTAGCGGATAGTTATCCCGGGGACACTGAAGCTTTCTTT. It is translated as CASSVADSYPGDTEAFF.